Below, one T cell receptor (beta chain) is given with its context. Its antigen is unknown. Germline assignment: CDR1 MNHEY and CDR2 SVGEGT. The V end lost 2 bases, the J end lost 2 bases, and 19 bases lay between the germline ends. This CDR3 comprises 17 residues. The sample is drawn from a study of response to subunit inactivated influenza vaccine. TCRdb reanalysed the RT-PCR reads using MiXCR and keeps one entry per CDR3 protein. The sample carries about 480,000 distinct CDR3 sequences, around 13% recorded once. Notes on the study in general: Authors suggested each seasonal flu vaccination may recruit only limited numbers of new T cells.

The sequence was collected from a man aged 45-65 years who received an inactivated influenza vaccine. Sequencing was performed on PBMCs from blood, taken 45 days after vaccination. The J gene is TRBJ2-7, the V gene TRBV6-2 or TRBV6-3, with D possibly being TRBD1 (5 bases). In nucleotides, the CDR3 is TGTGCCAGCAGTTACCAATTTCCCGGTGGGGCGACCTACGAGCAGTACTTC. Its translation is CASSYQFPGGATYEQYF.